This is a list of T cell receptor beta chains from one sample in a study of cytomegalovirus exposure and HLA in healthy donors. Generated by immunoSEQ multiplex PCR, the TCRdb table keeps only in-frame clones and is missing some. The sample has approximately 200,000 clones. Material: PBMCs. The receptors here all came from a boy between 5 and 17 years old in good health and CMV-seronegative. CDR3s include the opening cysteine and the closing phenylalanine or tryptophan. The D gene is left open where the match is weak.

TRBJ1-2,TRBV30,TRBD1,CAWSVQGYIGGYTF,TGTGCCTGGAGTGTACAGGGGTATATAGGTGGCTACACCTTC
TRBJ1-2,TRBV5-1,NA,CASSDGSLFNYGYTF,TGCGCCAGCAGCGACGGGTCCCTATTTAACTATGGCTACACCTTC
TRBJ1-5,TRBV15,TRBD1,CATSRARQGQPQHF,TGTGCCACCAGCAGAGCCCGACAGGGGCAGCCCCAGCATTTT
TRBJ2-7,TRBV4-1,TRBD1,CASSLSLTGDRGEQYF,TGCGCCAGCAGCCTTTCCCTCACAGGGGATCGAGGCGAGCAGTACTTC
TRBJ1-2,TRBV5-6,NA,CASSLGQGRIYGYTF,TGTGCCAGCAGCTTGGGTCAGGGGCGCATTTATGGCTACACCTTC
TRBJ1-4,TRBV7-9,NA,CASTRTGVAEKLFF,TGTGCCAGCACCCGTACGGGGGTGGCTGAAAAACTGTTTTTT
TRBJ2-7,TRBV5-6,NA,CASQARREQYF,TGTGCCAGCCAGGCCAGACGCGAGCAGTACTTC
TRBJ2-3,TRBV11-2,TRBD2,CASSSRLAGEWGTDTQYF,TGTGCCAGCAGCTCACGTCTAGCGGGGGAATGGGGCACAGATACGCAGTATTTT
TRBJ1-2,TRBV4-2,NA,CASSQEGTGHGYTF,TGTGCCAGCAGCCAAGAGGGTACAGGGCATGGCTACACCTTC
TRBJ1-4,TRBV4-1,NA,CASSGGATTNEKLFF,TGCGCCAGCAGCGGAGGGGCAACAACTAATGAAAAACTGTTTTTT
TRBJ1-2,TRBV30,TRBD1,CAGGDRGDYGYTF,TGTGCCGGCGGGGACAGGGGGGACTATGGCTACACCTTC
TRBJ2-3,TRBV7-2,TRBD1,CASSPQQGMTDTQYF,TGTGCCAGCAGCCCACAACAGGGGATGACAGATACGCAGTATTTT
TRBJ2-2,TRBV29-1,TRBD2,CSASSGGNTGELFF,TGCAGCGCCTCGAGCGGGGGTAACACCGGGGAGCTGTTTTTT
TRBJ1-2,TRBV7-3,TRBD1,CASSAGQGADDGYTF,TGTGCCAGCAGCGCGGGACAGGGGGCAGATGATGGCTACACCTTC
TRBJ2-3,TRBV2,TRBD1,CASSTTGGGGDTQYF,TGTGCCAGCAGTACGACAGGGGGTGGAGGAGATACGCAGTATTTT
TRBJ2-5,TRBV19,NA,CASSIGRRRGYQETQYF,TGTGCCAGTAGTATAGGTAGGAGGCGAGGGTACCAAGAGACCCAGTACTTC
TRBJ1-2,TRBV4-1,TRBD1,CASSPRQGIDYGYTF,TGCGCCAGCAGCCCCCGACAGGGGATCGACTATGGCTACACCTTC
TRBJ2-5,TRBV7-2,TRBD2,CASSPRLAGRYQETQYF,TGTGCCAGCAGCCCCAGACTAGCGGGGAGGTACCAAGAGACCCAGTACTTC
TRBJ2-5,TRBV11-1,NA,CASSKGTVTQETQYF,TGTGCCAGCAGTAAAGGAACAGTTACACAAGAGACCCAGTACTTC
TRBJ1-2,TRBV5-1,NA,CASSQTSLKGGYTF,TGCGCCAGCAGCCAGACTTCTTTGAAAGGTGGCTACACCTTC
TRBJ1-2,TRBV28,NA,CASSLRGGVRGYTF,TGTGCCAGCAGTTTAAGGGGGGGCGTCCGTGGCTACACCTTC
TRBJ2-5,TRBV7-2,TRBD2,CASSYHYGGAETQYF,TGTGCCAGCAGTTACCATTACGGGGGGGCGGAGACCCAGTACTTC
TRBJ2-1,TRBV2,NA,CASDSRGSYNEQFF,TGTGCCAGCGACAGCCGAGGATCCTACAATGAGCAGTTCTTC
TRBJ1-4,TRBV5-8,TRBD1,CASSFWGQQGSGEKLFF,TGTGCCAGCAGCTTCTGGGGGCAACAGGGGAGCGGTGAAAAACTGTTTTTT
TRBJ2-5,TRBV29-1,NA,CSVPLKGGEETQYF,TGCAGCGTGCCGTTAAAAGGCGGGGAGGAGACCCAGTACTTC
TRBJ1-1,TRBV5-1,NA,CASSLDGQPFF,TGCGCCAGCAGCTTGGACGGACAGCCCTTCTTT
TRBJ2-4,TRBV11-1,TRBD2,CASSFPSGGSGGDIQYF,TGTGCCAGCAGCTTCCCCTCCGGGGGTAGCGGGGGGGACATTCAGTACTTC
TRBJ1-1,TRBV10-1,NA,CASSETGMATEAFF,TGCGCCAGCAGTGAAACAGGAATGGCCACTGAAGCTTTCTTT
TRBJ2-1,TRBV27,NA,CASSFPGGSYNEQFF,TGTGCCAGCAGTTTCCCCGGAGGCTCCTACAATGAGCAGTTCTTC
TRBJ1-2,TRBV6-1,NA,CASSPPPGGYTF,TGTGCCAGCAGTCCCCCCCCAGGCGGCTACACCTTC
TRBJ2-2,TRBV27,NA,CASSFKNTGELFF,TGTGCCAGCAGTTTTAAAAACACCGGGGAGCTGTTTTTT
TRBJ2-7,TRBV10-3,NA,CAISESAAGKEQYF,TGTGCCATCAGTGAGTCTGCCGCAGGGAAAGAGCAGTACTTC
TRBJ1-1,TRBV6-4,TRBD1,CASSEGRGSTEAFF,TGTGCCAGCAGTGAGGGCAGGGGGTCCACTGAAGCTTTCTTT
TRBJ2-7,TRBV6-5,NA,CASSYKGGNYEQYF,TGTGCCAGCAGTTACAAGGGGGGGAACTACGAGCAGTACTTC
TRBJ2-1,TRBV7-2,NA,CASSLVPIDQFF,TGTGCCAGCAGCTTAGTCCCAATAGATCAGTTCTTC
TRBJ1-1,TRBV27,TRBD1,CASSPGQIMNTEAFF,TGTGCCAGCAGTCCGGGACAGATCATGAACACTGAAGCTTTCTTT
TRBJ2-1,TRBV7-3,TRBD2,CASSPDPSGGYNEQFF,TGTGCCAGCAGCCCTGATCCTAGCGGGGGTTACAATGAGCAGTTCTTC
TRBJ2-7,TRBV19,NA,CASSTNILGPAYEQYF,TGTGCCAGTAGTACCAATATTTTGGGCCCCGCCTACGAGCAGTACTTC
TRBJ1-2,TRBV6-5,NA,CASGGNYGYTF,TGTGCCAGCGGGGGCAACTATGGCTACACCTTC
TRBJ2-1,TRBV6-1,TRBD1,CASSDSGGNAEQFF,TGTGCCAGCAGTGATTCAGGGGGCAACGCCGAGCAGTTCTTC
TRBJ2-3,TRBV9,NA,CASSVADTQYF,TGTGCCAGCAGCGTAGCTGATACGCAGTATTTT
TRBJ1-4,TRBV18,NA,CASSPPGHEKLFF,TGTGCCAGCTCACCACCGGGCCATGAAAAACTGTTTTTT
TRBJ1-3,TRBV9,NA,CASSPTGFSGNTIYF,TGTGCCAGCAGCCCCACGGGATTCTCTGGAAACACCATATATTTT
TRBJ2-7,TRBV11-2,NA,CASSLEGLSNYEQYF,TGTGCCAGCAGCTTAGAGGGACTCTCTAACTACGAGCAGTACTTC
TRBJ2-1,TRBV29-1,TRBD1,CSVARQGAYNEQFF,TGCAGCGTTGCTCGACAGGGGGCTTACAATGAGCAGTTCTTC
TRBJ2-3,TRBV7-2,TRBD2,CASSLEGSGGGHWTQYF,TGTGCCAGCAGCTTAGAAGGGTCGGGCGGGGGGCATTGGACGCAGTATTTT
TRBJ2-5,TRBV4-1,NA,CASSLGLQETQYF,TGCGCCAGCAGCCTGGGCCTGCAAGAGACCCAGTACTTC
TRBJ1-5,TRBV7-2,NA,CASSLGGLQPQHF,TGTGCCAGCAGCTTAGGGGGGCTTCAGCCCCAGCATTTT
TRBJ2-2,TRBV29-1,NA,CSASTVGVTGELFF,TGCAGCGCCTCGACAGTAGGGGTAACCGGGGAGCTGTTTTTT
TRBJ2-1,TRBV4-1,NA,CASSSGASGVSYNEQFF,TGCGCCAGCAGCTCGGGGGCCAGCGGGGTCTCCTACAATGAGCAGTTCTTC
TRBJ1-2,TRBV12-5,TRBD1,CASGGDRASYTF,TGTGCTAGTGGAGGGGACAGGGCGAGCTACACCTTC
TRBJ1-2,TRBV7-9,NA,CASSPPLQDGYTF,TGTGCCAGCAGCCCTCCCCTCCAGGATGGCTACACCTTC
TRBJ2-6,TRBV15,TRBD1,CATSGGTGAFAGASGANVLTF,TGTGCCACCAGCGGGGGGACAGGGGCTTTTGCCGGCGCATCTGGGGCCAACGTCCTGACTTTC
TRBJ2-7,TRBV5-5,NA,CASSAIQGPYEQYF,TGTGCCAGCAGCGCGATACAGGGCCCCTACGAGCAGTACTTC